The source of this T cell receptor beta chain is a study of cytomegalovirus exposure and HLA in healthy donors. General study results and limits: A few chains tied to CMV proved CMV antigen-specific in vitro. In a later analysis, first-cohort TCR clusters were found to tend to co-occur in the 120 or so validation repertoires.

Of note for this clone: Its antigen remains unidentified.

This CDR3 has 14 amino acids. Per germline, CDR1 SNHLY and CDR2 FYNNEI. Trimming removed 0 bases from V and 8 bases from J, with 13 bases in between. Profiled with immunoSEQ multiplex PCR; TCRdb holds only in-frame clones, not every one. The table lists a few hundred thousand clones, roughly 88% of them singletons, with approximately 0.88% in the top ten. This chain uses TRBV2 with TRBJ1-1, with D maybe TRBD1 (6 bases). The source material was PBMCs. This TCR derives from a woman aged 18-35 years in good health and CMV-seronegative. Written as DNA, the CDR3 is TGTGCCAGCAGTGAAGCCCCTAGGGGGTCAGAAGCTTTCTTT. Translation: CASSEAPRGSEAFF.